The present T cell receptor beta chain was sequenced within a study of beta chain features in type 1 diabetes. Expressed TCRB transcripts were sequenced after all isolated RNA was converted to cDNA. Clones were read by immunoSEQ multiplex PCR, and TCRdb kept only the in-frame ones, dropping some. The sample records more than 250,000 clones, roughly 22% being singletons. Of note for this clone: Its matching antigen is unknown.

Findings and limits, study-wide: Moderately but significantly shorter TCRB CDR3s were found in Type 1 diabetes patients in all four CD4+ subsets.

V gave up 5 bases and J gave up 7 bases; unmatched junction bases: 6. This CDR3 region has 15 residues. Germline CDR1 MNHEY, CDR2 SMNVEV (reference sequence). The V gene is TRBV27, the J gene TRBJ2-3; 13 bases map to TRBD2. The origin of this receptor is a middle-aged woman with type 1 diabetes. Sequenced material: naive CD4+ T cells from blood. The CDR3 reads CASSLGLAGSNTQYF. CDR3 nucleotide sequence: TGTGCCAGCAGTCTGGGACTAGCGGGATCAAATACGCAGTATTTT.